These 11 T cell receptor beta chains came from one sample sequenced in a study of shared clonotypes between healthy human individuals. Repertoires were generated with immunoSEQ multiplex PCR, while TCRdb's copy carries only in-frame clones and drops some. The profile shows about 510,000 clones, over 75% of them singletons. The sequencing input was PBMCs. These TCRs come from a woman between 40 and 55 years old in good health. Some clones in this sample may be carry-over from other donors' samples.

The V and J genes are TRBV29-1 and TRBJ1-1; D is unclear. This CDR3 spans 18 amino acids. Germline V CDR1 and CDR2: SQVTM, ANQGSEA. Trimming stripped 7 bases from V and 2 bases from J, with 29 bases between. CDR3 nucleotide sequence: TGCAGCGCCTCCCTTTATCGGCCCGAGGACGGAGGAAACACTGAAGCTTTCTTT. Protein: CSASLYRPEDGGNTEAFF.

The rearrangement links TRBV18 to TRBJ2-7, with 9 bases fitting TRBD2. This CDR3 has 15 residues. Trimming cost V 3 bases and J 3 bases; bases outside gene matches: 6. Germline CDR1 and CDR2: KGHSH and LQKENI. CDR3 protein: CASSPIAGEGYEQYF. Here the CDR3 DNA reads TGTGCCAGCTCACCGATAGCGGGAGAAGGCTACGAGCAGTACTTC. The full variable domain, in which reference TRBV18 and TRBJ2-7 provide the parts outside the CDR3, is NAGVMQNPRHLVRRRGQEARLRCSPMKGHSHVYWYRQLPEEGLKFMVYLQKENIIDESGMPKERFSAEFPKEGPSILRIQQVVRGDSAAYFCASSPIAGEGYEQYFGPGTRLTVT.

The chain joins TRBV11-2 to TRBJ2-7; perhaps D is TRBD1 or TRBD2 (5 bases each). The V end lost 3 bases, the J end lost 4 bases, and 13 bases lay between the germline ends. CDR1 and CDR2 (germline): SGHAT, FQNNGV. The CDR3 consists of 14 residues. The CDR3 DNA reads TGTGCCAGCAGCTTGGGGGTGGCTACGTACGAGCAGTACTTC. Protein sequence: CASSLGVATYEQYF.

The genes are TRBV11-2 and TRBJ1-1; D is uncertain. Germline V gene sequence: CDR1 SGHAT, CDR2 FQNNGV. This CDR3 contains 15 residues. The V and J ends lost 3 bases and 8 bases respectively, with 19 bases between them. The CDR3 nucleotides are TGTGCCAGCAGCTTCTTTAGAGGGAGGAGTTCAGAAGCTTTCTTT. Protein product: CASSFFRGRSSEAFF.

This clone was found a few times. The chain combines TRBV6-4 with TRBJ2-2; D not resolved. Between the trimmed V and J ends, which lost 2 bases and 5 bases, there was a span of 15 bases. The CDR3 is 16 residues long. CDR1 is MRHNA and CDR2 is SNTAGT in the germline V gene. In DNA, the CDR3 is TGTGCCAGCAGTGACCCCCCCCGGGCCGTTACCGGGGAGCTGTTTTTT. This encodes CASSDPPRAVTGELFF.

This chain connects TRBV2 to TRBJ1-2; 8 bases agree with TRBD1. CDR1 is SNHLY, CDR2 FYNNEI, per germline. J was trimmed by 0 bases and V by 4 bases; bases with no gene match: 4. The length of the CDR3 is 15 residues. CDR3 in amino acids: CASSAEQGANYGYTF. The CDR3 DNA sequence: TGTGCCAGCAGTGCGGAACAGGGGGCTAACTATGGCTACACCTTC.

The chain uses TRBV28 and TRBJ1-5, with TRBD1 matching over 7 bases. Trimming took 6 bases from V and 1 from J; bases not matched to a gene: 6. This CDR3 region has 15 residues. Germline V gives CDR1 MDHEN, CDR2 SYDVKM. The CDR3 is CASRSGTVSNQPQHF. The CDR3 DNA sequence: TGTGCCAGCAGATCCGGGACAGTCAGCAATCAGCCCCAGCATTTT.

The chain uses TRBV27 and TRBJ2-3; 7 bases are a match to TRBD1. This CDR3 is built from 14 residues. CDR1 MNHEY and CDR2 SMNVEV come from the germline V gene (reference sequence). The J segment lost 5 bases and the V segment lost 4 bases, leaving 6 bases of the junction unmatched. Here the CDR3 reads CASSYDRERDTQYF. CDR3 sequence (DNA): TGTGCCAGCAGTTATGACAGGGAGAGAGATACGCAGTATTTT.

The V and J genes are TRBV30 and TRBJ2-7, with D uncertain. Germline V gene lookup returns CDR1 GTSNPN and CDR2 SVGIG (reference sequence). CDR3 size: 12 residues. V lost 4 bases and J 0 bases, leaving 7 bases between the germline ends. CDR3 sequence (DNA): TGTGCCTGGAACCGAAACTCCTACGAGCAGTACTTC. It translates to CAWNRNSYEQYF. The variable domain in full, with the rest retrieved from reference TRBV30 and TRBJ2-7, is SQTIHQWPATLVQPVGSPLSLECTVEGTSNPNLYWYRQAAGRGLQLLFYSVGIGQISSEVPQNLSASRPQDRQFILSSKKLLLSDSGFYLCAWNRNSYEQYFGPGTRLTVT.

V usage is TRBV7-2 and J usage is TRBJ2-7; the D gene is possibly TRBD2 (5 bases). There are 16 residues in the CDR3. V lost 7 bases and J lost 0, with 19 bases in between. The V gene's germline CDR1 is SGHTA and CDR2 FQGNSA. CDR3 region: CASTTDGGFSSYEQYF. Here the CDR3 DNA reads TGTGCCAGCACCACTGATGGCGGGTTCAGCTCCTACGAGCAGTACTTC.

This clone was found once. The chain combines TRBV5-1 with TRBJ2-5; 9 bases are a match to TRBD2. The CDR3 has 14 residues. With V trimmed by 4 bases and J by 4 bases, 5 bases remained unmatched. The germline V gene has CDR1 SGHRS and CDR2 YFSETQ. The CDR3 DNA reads TGCGCCAGCAGCACCGGGACTAGCAGAGAGACCCAGTACTTC. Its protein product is CASSTGTSRETQYF. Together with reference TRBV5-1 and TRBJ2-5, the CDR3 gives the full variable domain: KAGVTQTPRYLIKTRGQQVTLSCSPISGHRSVSWYQQTPGQGLQFLFEYFSETQRNKGNFPGRFSGRQFSNSRSEMNVSTLELGDSALYLCASSTGTSRETQYFGPGTRLLVL.